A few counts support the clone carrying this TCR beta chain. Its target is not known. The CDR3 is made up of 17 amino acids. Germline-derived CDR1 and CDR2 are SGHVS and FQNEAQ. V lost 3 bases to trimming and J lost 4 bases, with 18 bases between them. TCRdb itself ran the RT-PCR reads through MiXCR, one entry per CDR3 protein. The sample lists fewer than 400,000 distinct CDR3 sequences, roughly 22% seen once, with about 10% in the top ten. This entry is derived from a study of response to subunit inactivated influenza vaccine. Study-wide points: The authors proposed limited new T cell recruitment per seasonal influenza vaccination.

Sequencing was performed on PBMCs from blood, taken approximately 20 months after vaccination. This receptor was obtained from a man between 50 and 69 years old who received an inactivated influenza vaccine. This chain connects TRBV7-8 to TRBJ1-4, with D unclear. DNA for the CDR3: TGTGCCAGCAGCTTCGGCCTTGGGTCCGGATTTAATGAAAAACTGTTTTTT. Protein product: CASSFGLGSGFNEKLFF.